The clone carrying this T cell receptor beta chain was counted a few times. Its specificity is unknown. This entry belongs to a study of siplizumab effects on memory and regulatory T cells. Study results and limitations: No naive or memory phenotype could be assigned to roughly 75-97% of proliferating clones. Mappable alloreactive CD4+ clones averaged approximately 69% Treg-derived with siplizumab versus approximately 25% in controls. Tregs proliferating in siplizumab cultures lacked confirmation of their suppressive function.

Every sample had some 100,000 of its TCR templates assayed. TCRdb's copy holds only in-frame clones and misses some; the assay was immunoSEQ multiplex PCR. The sample gives tens of thousands of clones, 79% of which show up once; about 0.42% is in the top ten. Germline assignment: CDR1 MDHEN and CDR2 SYDVKM. With 2 bases removed from V and 5 bases from J, the gap between germline ends came to 9 bases. The CDR3 is 13 amino acids. Sequencing input: memory CD4+ T cells sorted from blood. This clonotype was sampled from a human donor in good health. The chain links TRBV28 to TRBJ1-1; D call uncertain. This CDR3 reads CASSLRWGTEAFF. The CDR3 DNA sequence: TGTGCCAGCAGTTTAAGGTGGGGAACTGAAGCTTTCTTT. Together with reference TRBV28 and TRBJ1-1, the CDR3 gives the full variable domain: DVKVTQSSRYLVKRTGEKVFLECVQDMDHENMFWYRQDPGLGLRLIYFSYDVKMKEKGDIPEGYSVSREKKERFSLILESASTNQTSMYLCASSLRWGTEAFFGQGTRLTVV.